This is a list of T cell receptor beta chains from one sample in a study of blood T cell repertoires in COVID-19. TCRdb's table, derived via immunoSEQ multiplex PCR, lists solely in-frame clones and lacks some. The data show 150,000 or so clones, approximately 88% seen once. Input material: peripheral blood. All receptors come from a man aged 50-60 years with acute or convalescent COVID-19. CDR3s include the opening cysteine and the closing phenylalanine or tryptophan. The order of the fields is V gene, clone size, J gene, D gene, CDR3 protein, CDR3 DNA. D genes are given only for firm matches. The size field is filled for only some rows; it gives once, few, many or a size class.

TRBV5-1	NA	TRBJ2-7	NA	CASSRDSSSYEQYF	TGCGCCAGCAGCCGAGACAGCAGCTCCTACGAGCAGTACTTC
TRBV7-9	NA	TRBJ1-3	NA	CASSFRRNSGNTIYF	TGTGCCAGCAGCTTCCGGAGAAACTCTGGAAACACCATATATTTT
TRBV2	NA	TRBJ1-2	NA	CASREETGSAGYTF	TGTGCCAGCAGAGAGGAAACAGGGTCGGCTGGCTACACCTTC
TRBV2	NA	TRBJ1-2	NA	CASSYQGNYGYTF	TGTGCCAGCAGTTATCAGGGAAACTATGGCTACACCTTC
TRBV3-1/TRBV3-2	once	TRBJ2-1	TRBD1	CASSQNDRARFF	TGTGCCAGCAGCCAAAATGACAGGGCACGGTTCTTC
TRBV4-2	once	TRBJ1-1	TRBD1	CASSLNPGQPEAFF	TGTGCCAGCAGCTTAAATCCGGGACAGCCCGAAGCTTTCTTT
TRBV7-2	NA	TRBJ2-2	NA	CASSLLFSYGTGELFF	TGTGCCAGCAGCTTATTATTTTCCTACGGGACCGGGGAGCTGTTTTTT
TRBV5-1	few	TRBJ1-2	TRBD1	CATRTGSFAGHGYTF	TGCGCCACCAGGACAGGATCTTTCGCAGGTCATGGCTACACCTTC
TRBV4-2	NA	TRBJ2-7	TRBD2	CASSHPGGDGSYEQYF	TGTGCCAGCAGCCATCCCGGGGGGGACGGGTCCTACGAGCAGTACTTC
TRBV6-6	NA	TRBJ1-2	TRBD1	CASRQGSAPNYGYTF	TGTGCCAGCAGACAGGGGTCGGCCCCTAACTATGGCTACACCTTC
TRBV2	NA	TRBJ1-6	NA	CASSDIGQSPLHF	TGTGCCAGCAGTGATATTGGACAGTCACCCCTCCACTTT
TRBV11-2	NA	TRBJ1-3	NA	CASSSPRGPSGNTIYF	TGTGCCAGCAGCTCCCCTCGGGGTCCCTCTGGAAACACCATATATTTT
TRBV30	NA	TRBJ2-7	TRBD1	CAWGGTASSAVNYEQYF	TGTGCCTGGGGTGGGACAGCCTCCTCGGCGGTAAACTACGAGCAGTACTTC
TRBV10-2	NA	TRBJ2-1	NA	CASSEERNAYNEQFF	TGCGCCAGCAGTGAAGAGAGAAACGCATACAATGAGCAGTTCTTC
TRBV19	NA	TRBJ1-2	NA	CASSIQAGVGYGYTF	TGTGCCAGTAGTATACAGGCAGGGGTGGGCTATGGCTACACCTTC
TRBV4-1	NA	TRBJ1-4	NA	CASSRVPNEKLFF	TGCGCCAGCAGCCGAGTACCTAATGAAAAACTGTTTTTT
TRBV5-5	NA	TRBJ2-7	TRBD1	CASSPRTGWYEQYF	TGTGCCAGCAGCCCCCGGACAGGGTGGTATGAGCAGTACTTC
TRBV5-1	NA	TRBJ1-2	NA	CASRAEDYGYTF	TGCGCCAGCAGGGCAGAAGACTATGGCTACACCTTC
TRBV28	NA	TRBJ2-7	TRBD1	CASSTTGTGFHEQYF	TGTGCCAGCAGTACGACAGGGACGGGCTTCCACGAGCAGTACTTC
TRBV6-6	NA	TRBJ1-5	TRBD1	CASTLGQGPRPQHF	TGTGCCAGCACCCTAGGACAGGGCCCCCGGCCCCAGCATTTT
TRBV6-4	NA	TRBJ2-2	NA	CASSEAQGNTGELFF	TGTGCCAGCAGTGAAGCACAGGGGAACACCGGGGAGCTGTTTTTT
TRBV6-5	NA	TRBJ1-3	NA	CASSYDQGRGNTIYF	TGTGCCAGCAGTTATGATCAGGGGAGAGGAAACACCATATATTTT
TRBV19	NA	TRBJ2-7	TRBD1	CASSMSTGQGYYEQYF	TGTGCCAGTAGTATGAGTACCGGACAGGGGTACTACGAGCAGTACTTC
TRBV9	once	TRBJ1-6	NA	CASSARDTHSPLHF	TGTGCCAGCAGCGCCCGGGACACCCATTCACCCCTCCACTTT
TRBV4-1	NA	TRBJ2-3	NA	CASSPGGSLDTQYF	TGCGCCAGCAGCCCTGGAGGAAGTTTGGATACGCAGTATTTT
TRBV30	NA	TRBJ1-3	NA	CAWTLGGNTIYF	TGTGCCTGGACACTAGGCGGAAACACCATATATTTT
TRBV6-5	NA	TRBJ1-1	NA	CASSQGPYFEAFF	TGTGCCAGCAGTCAGGGGCCATACTTTGAAGCTTTCTTT
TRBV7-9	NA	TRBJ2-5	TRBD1	CASSSDRGLRETQYF	TGTGCCAGCAGCTCGGACAGGGGTTTACGTGAGACCCAGTACTTC
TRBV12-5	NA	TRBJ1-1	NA	CASGLDQMGAVAFF	TGTGCTAGTGGTTTGGACCAGATGGGGGCGGTGGCTTTCTTT
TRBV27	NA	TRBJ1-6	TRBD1	CASSATSGTEASSYNSPLHF	TGTGCCAGCAGTGCCACATCCGGGACAGAAGCGAGCTCCTATAATTCACCCCTCCACTTT
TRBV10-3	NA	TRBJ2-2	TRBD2	CAILGAGGNTGELFF	TGTGCCATCCTGGGAGCGGGGGGAAACACCGGGGAGCTGTTTTTT
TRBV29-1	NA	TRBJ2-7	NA	CSVVGLGAYEQYF	TGCAGCGTTGTCGGGCTAGGGGCCTACGAGCAGTACTTC
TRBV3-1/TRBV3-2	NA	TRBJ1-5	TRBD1	CASSQAGQGSNQPQHF	TGTGCCAGCAGCCAAGCGGGACAGGGTTCTAATCAGCCCCAGCATTTT
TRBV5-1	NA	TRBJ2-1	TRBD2	CASSLIPSGTRSYNEQFF	TGCGCCAGCAGCTTGATCCCTAGCGGGACCCGTTCCTACAATGAGCAGTTCTTC
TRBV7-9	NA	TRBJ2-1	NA	CASSLDSYNEQFF	TGTGCCAGCAGCTTAGACAGTTACAATGAGCAGTTCTTC
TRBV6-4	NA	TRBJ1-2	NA	CASSDSGVGGYTF	TGTGCCAGCAGTGACTCCGGGGTTGGTGGCTACACCTTC
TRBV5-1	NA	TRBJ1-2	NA	CASSLGTASYGYTF	TGCGCCAGCAGCCTTGGCACAGCCTCCTATGGCTACACCTTC
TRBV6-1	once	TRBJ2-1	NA	CASSRRAENEQFF	TGTGCCAGCAGTCGGAGGGCCGAGAATGAGCAGTTCTTC
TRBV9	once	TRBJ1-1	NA	CASSPPGRGTEAFF	TGTGCCAGCAGCCCTCCGGGTAGGGGGACTGAAGCTTTCTTT
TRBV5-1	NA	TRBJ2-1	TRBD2	CASSFRTSGSVNEQFF	TGCGCCAGCAGCTTCCGGACTAGCGGGAGCGTGAATGAGCAGTTCTTC
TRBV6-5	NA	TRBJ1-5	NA	CASSIQGLEPQHF	TGTGCCAGCAGTATACAGGGATTGGAGCCCCAGCATTTT
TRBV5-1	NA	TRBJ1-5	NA	CASSYTPGDQPQHF	TGCGCCAGCAGTTATACCCCAGGGGACCAGCCCCAGCATTTT
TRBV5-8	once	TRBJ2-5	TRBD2	CASSRMRDSSGSQETQYF	TGTGCCAGCAGCCGAATGAGGGACTCTAGCGGGAGCCAAGAGACCCAGTACTTC
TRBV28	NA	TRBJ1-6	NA	CASSMTGPVNSPLHF	TGTGCCAGCAGTATGACAGGACCGGTTAATTCACCCCTCCACTTT
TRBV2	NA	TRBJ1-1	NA	CASSFTGNTEAFF	TGTGCCAGCAGCTTTACAGGGAACACTGAAGCTTTCTTT
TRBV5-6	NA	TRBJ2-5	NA	CASSLDILSRGETQYF	TGTGCCAGCAGCTTGGACATCCTCTCCAGGGGAGAGACCCAGTACTTC
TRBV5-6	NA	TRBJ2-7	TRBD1	CASSLGDRDYEQYF	TGTGCCAGCAGCTTGGGGGACAGAGACTACGAGCAGTACTTC
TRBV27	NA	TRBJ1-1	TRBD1	CASSARQGLKKNTEAFF	TGTGCCAGCAGTGCCCGACAGGGTCTCAAAAAAAACACTGAAGCTTTCTTT